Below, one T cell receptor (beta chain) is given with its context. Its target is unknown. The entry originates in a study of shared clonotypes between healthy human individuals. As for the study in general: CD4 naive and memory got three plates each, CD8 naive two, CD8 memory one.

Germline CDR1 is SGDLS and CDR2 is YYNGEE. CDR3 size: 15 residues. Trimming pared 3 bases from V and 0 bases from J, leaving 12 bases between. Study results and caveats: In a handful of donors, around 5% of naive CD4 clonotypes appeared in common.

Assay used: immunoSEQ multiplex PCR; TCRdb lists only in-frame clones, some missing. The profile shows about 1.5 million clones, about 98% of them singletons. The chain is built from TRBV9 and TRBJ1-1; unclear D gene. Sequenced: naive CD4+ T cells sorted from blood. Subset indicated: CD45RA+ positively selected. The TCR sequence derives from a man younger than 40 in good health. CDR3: CASSGPKVMNTEAFF. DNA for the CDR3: TGTGCCAGCAGCGGACCAAAGGTTATGAACACTGAAGCTTTCTTT.